What follows is one T cell receptor (beta chain) and its context. Antigen unknown. The CDR3 sequence is 13 residues long. V gave up 6 bases and J gave up 2 bases, with 11 bases separating them. Germline CDR1 reads MDHEN; CDR2 reads SYDVKM. The sample comes from a study of response to subunit inactivated influenza vaccine. Overall study results and limits: Authors suggested each seasonal influenza vaccination recruits few new T cells.

One entry per CDR3 protein results from TCRdb running MiXCR on the RT-PCR reads. This sample carries around 200,000 distinct CDR3 sequences, 14% of them seen once, and the ten largest clones take under 30%. The rearrangement links TRBV28 to TRBJ2-7; the D is unclear. This sequence was found in a man aged 50-59 years who received an inactivated influenza vaccine. Source: CD8+ T cells sorted from PBMCs, taken 4 to 6 days after vaccination. In DNA, the CDR3 is TGTGCCAGCAGGCCGACGGACCCCTACGAGCAGTACTTC. Its translation: CASRPTDPYEQYF.